This TCR beta chain was retrieved from a study of radiation and T cells in renal cell carcinoma. In the case of this clone: Its cognate antigen is unknown.

Study-wide results and caveats: Baseline intratumoral clonotype presence is unknown without pretreatment biopsies. Top tumor clonotypes rose in blood 2 weeks post-radiation, then contracted.

The protocol was immunoSEQ multiplex PCR, while the TCRdb copy is restricted to in-frame clones and leaves out a portion. The repertoire holds approximately 150,000 clones, with 75% to 90% as singletons. As for time point: blood 4 weeks post-SBRT, at nephrectomy. Treatment in this sample: 15 Gy SBRT to primary tumor, nephrectomy 4 weeks later. The tumor was a clear cell renal cell carcinoma. Sequencing used blood, obtained from a patient whose treatment included radiotherapy and nephrectomy. The receptor's source is a woman aged 45-65 years with renal cell carcinoma.

DNA of the CDR3: TGCGCCAGCACCCCCACGAATAGCGGGGGATTACAAGAGACCCAGTACTTC. Protein sequence: CASTPTNSGGLQETQYF. The chain uses TRBV5-1 and TRBJ2-5; 9 bases fit TRBD2. The CDR3 runs 17 residues. CDR1 and CDR2 from the germline V gene are SGHRS and YFSETQ. Trimming took 6 bases from V and 2 from J; bases not matched to a gene: 14.